A selection of T cell receptor beta chains follows, all from one sample in a study of blood T cell repertoires in COVID-19. Sequencing used immunoSEQ multiplex PCR; TCRdb keeps in-frame clones, though not all of them. The table records around 260,000 clones, around 86% of them present only once. The sample taken for sequencing was peripheral blood. The receptors shown here come from a young man with active or convalescent COVID-19. CDR3s include the opening cysteine and the closing phenylalanine or tryptophan. The order of the fields is J gene, clone size, V gene, CDR3 length, D gene, CDR3 protein, CDR3 DNA. A D gene is named only where the DNA matches it firmly. A clone size is listed for some rows: how often the clone was seen (once, few, many), or a class if it is expanded.

TRBJ1-1	NA	TRBV24-1	14	TRBD1	CATRGTEGWTEAFF	TGTGCCACCCGAGGGACAGAAGGTTGGACTGAAGCTTTCTTT
TRBJ1-1	NA	TRBV7-9	14	NA	CASTQSGRFIEAFF	TGTGCCAGCACCCAATCGGGAAGGTTCATTGAAGCTTTCTTT
TRBJ2-2	NA	TRBV4-2	15	NA	CASSVNQFNSGELFF	TGTGCCAGCAGCGTCAACCAGTTTAATTCCGGGGAGCTGTTTTTT
TRBJ2-7	once	TRBV20-1	11	NA	CSASSAYEQYF	TGCAGTGCTAGCAGCGCCTACGAGCAGTACTTC
TRBJ1-1	few	TRBV18	13	NA	CASSPTANTEAFF	TGTGCCAGCTCACCCACAGCAAACACTGAAGCTTTCTTT
TRBJ1-2	NA	TRBV30	12	NA	CAWSVGSAGYTF	TGTGCCTGGAGTGTCGGGTCGGCGGGCTACACCTTC
TRBJ2-1	NA	TRBV7-3	18	NA	CASAPRGISGSSYNEQFF	TGTGCCAGCGCACCCCGGGGAATCTCGGGGAGCTCCTACAATGAGCAGTTCTTC
TRBJ1-1	NA	TRBV19	14	TRBD1	CASSWTGPVAEAFF	TGTGCCAGTTCCTGGACAGGGCCCGTTGCGGAAGCTTTCTTT
TRBJ2-5	once	TRBV5-1	16	TRBD2	CASSLAGTSGQETQYF	TGCGCCAGCAGCTTGGCCGGGACTAGCGGGCAAGAGACCCAGTACTTC
TRBJ2-7	NA	TRBV27	14	TRBD1	CASSLGTGTNEQYF	TGTGCCAGCAGTTTAGGGACAGGGACGAACGAGCAGTACTTC
TRBJ1-1	NA	TRBV9	13	TRBD1	CASRGQGHTEAFF	TGTGCCAGCAGGGGACAGGGGCACACTGAAGCTTTCTTT
TRBJ1-2	few	TRBV5-4	14	TRBD1	CASIPQGSWGGYTF	TGTGCCAGCATCCCACAGGGGAGTTGGGGTGGCTACACCTTC
TRBJ2-2	NA	TRBV19	17	NA	CASCSDRSGGTHLGLFF	TGTGCCAGTTGCTCAGACAGGTCCGGGGGGACCCACCTGGGGCTGTTTTTT
TRBJ1-5	NA	TRBV28	16	NA	CASSLLGGYSNQPQHF	TGTGCCAGCAGTTTATTAGGGGGTTATAGCAATCAGCCCCAGCATTTT
TRBJ2-1	NA	TRBV29-1	13	TRBD1	CSVERDRPNEQFF	TGCAGCGTTGAAAGGGACAGGCCCAATGAGCAGTTCTTC
TRBJ2-3	NA	TRBV11-2	15	NA	CASSFRLPDTDTQYF	TGTGCCAGCAGCTTTCGACTACCGGACACAGATACGCAGTATTTT
TRBJ1-2	NA	TRBV6-5	13	TRBD1	CASTPQGADGYTF	TGTGCCAGCACACCCCAGGGGGCTGATGGCTACACCTTC